The clone carrying this TCR beta chain occurred a few times. The antigen is undetermined. The data originate from a study of post-analysis software for immune sequencing data. Study summary: The patients showed relapsing-remitting, secondary progressive and progressive-relapsing multiple sclerosis courses.

The CDR3 spans 14 residues. Germline CDR1 is SGHRS and CDR2 is YFSETQ. With 0 bases removed from V and 7 bases from J, the gap between germline ends came to 11 bases. General study points: The F measure placed samples prepared in the same batch into strongly shared clusters. Higher frequency in patients than in controls was seen for several TRBV segments, with TRBV5-6, TRBV5-1 and TRBV20-1 among them. Patients with multiple sclerosis recorded significantly lower normalized Chao1 diversity than controls, the study found.

Every TCR beta cDNA library bore unique molecular identifiers. With roughly 0.95 to 11 million T cells as the source, some 500,000 cDNA molecules resulted. TCRdb analysed the PCR reads with MiXCR anew, one entry per CDR3 protein. The sample includes 740,000 or so distinct CDR3 sequences, approximately 53% of them seen just once. The rearrangement uses TRBV5-1 and TRBJ2-1; tentative D call: TRBD2 (5 bases). The sample was blood. The sequence came from a girl aged 5 to 17 with multiple sclerosis. The CDR3 sequence is CASSLELRGNEQFF. The CDR3 DNA follows: TGCGCCAGCAGCTTGGAACTAAGAGGGAATGAGCAGTTCTTC.